This T cell receptor (beta chain) was sequenced for a study of regulatory T cells in long-lasting Graves disease. Trimming removed 2 bases from V and 8 bases from J, with 15 bases in between. This CDR3 spans 15 amino acids. Germline V gene data show CDR1 as ENHRY and CDR2 as SYGVKD. Time point here: newly diagnosed GD, antithyroid drugs for less than 3 months. The TCR library was made from RNA that had been extracted from PBMCs in TRIzol. This clonotype was found a few times. Arm-PCR of CDR3 regions and iRepertoire HTBI primers were the basis on which TCR beta libraries were built. TCRdb fed the multiplex PCR reads into MiXCR, producing one record per CDR3 protein. The data contain about 500,000 distinct CDR3 sequences, about a sixth of them singletons. These data are also associated with another study on T cells in Graves' hyperthyroidism and ophthalmopathy. That source reports: It was considered stable Graves' hyperthyroidism when ophthalmopathy did not progress within 18 months.

The gene calls are TRBV10-3 and TRBJ1-4; the D gene is possibly TRBD1 (5 bases). Here the sequenced sample was peripheral blood mononuclear cells (PBMCs), taken at new diagnosis, from a patient treated with antithyroid drugs. The receptor was isolated from a man aged 35 to 55 with Graves disease. This CDR3 reads CAISEGPGEREKLFF. DNA of the CDR3: TGTGCCATCAGTGAGGGGCCGGGGGAACGAGAAAAACTGTTTTTT.